The entry below describes one TCR beta chain. The antigen is not known. This sequence is one base from a far larger clone and is likely a read error. The CDR3 runs to 13 residues. Germline CDR1 and CDR2: MNHNS and SASEGT. Trimming left V 8 bases short and J 6 bases short, with 14 bases between. This sample is part of a study of read filtering for tumor transcriptome and immune sequencing. For the study at large: Among patients, some 17 were male and some 15 female, aged roughly 45 to 85 (mean around 66). Transcriptome libraries were built from DNase-treated RNA.

Sampling of bone marrow took place during active disease in every patient. The study's findings and limits: Even smaller IR-seq throughput identified most shared clonotypes.

This library used 300 to 500 ng RNA and molecular barcoded adaptors spanning alpha/delta and beta/gamma chains. TCRdb recomputed calls from the reads with MiXCR, one row per CDR3 protein. The table shows around 44,000 distinct CDR3 sequences, with around an eighth occurring only once. V usage is TRBV6-1 and J usage is TRBJ2-1; D tentatively reads TRBD1 or TRBD2 (5 bases each). This clonotype originated in a donor at least 40 years old with multiple myeloma. Specimen: a population of CD138-negative cells sorted from bone marrow. CDR3 sequence reads: CASGPSGANEQFF. The DNA for the CDR3 is TGTGCCAGCGGTCCGTCCGGGGCCAATGAGCAGTTCTTC.